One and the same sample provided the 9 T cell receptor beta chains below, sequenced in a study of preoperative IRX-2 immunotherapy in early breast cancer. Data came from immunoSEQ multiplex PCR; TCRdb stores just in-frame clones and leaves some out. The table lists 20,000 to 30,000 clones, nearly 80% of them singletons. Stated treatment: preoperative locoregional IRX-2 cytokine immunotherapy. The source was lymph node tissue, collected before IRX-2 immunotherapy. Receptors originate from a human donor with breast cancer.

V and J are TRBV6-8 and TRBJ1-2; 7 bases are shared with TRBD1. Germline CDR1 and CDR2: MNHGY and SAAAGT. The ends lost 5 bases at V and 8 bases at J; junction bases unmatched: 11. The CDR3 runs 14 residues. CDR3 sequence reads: CASSVRGGVKGYTF. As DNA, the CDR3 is TGTGCCAGCAGTGTCAGGGGGGGCGTGAAAGGCTACACCTTC.

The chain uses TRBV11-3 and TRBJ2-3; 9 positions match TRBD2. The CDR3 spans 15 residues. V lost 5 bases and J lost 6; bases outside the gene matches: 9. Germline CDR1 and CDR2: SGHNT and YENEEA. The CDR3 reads CASSTGLAPLDTQYF. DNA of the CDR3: TGTGCCAGCAGCACGGGACTAGCCCCCTTGGATACGCAGTATTTT.

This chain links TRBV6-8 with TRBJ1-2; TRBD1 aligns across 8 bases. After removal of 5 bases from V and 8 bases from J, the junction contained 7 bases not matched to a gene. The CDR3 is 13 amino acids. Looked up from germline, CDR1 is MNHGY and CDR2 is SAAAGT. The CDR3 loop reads CASSDGQGLGYTF. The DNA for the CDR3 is TGTGCCAGCAGTGACGGACAGGGACTGGGCTACACCTTC.

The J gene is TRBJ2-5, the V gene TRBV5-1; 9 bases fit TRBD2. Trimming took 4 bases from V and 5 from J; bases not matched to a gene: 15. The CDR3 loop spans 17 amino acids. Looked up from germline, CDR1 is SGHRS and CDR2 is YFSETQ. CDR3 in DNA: TGCGCCAGCAGCCAAAGGGCGCTAGCGGGGCCCTGGGAGACCCAGTACTTC. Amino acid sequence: CASSQRALAGPWETQYF.

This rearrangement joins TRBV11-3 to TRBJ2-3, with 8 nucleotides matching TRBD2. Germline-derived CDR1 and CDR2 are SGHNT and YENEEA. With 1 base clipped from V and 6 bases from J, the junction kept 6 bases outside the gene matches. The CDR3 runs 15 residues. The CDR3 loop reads CASSLVGGVSDTQYF. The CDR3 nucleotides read TGTGCCAGCAGCTTAGTCGGGGGGGTCTCTGATACGCAGTATTTT.

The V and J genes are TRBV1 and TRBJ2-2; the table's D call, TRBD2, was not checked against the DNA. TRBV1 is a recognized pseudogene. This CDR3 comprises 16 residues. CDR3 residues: CASSQGLAGAGRELFF. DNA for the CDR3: TGCGCCAGCAGCCAAGGGCTAGCGGGGGCGGGCAGGGAGCTGTTTTTT.

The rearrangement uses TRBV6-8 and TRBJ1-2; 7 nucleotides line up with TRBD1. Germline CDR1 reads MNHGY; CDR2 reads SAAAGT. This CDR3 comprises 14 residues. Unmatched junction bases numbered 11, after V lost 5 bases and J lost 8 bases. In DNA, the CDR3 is TGTGCCAGCAGTACGACAGGGTCCCCTGGGGGCTACACCTTC. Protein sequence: CASSTTGSPGGYTF.

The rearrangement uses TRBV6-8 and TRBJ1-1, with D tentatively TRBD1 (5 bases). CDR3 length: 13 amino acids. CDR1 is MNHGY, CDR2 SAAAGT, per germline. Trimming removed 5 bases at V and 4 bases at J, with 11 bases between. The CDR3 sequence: CASSGKGRTEAFF. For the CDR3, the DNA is TGTGCCAGCAGTGGTAAGGGGCGCACTGAAGCTTTCTTT.

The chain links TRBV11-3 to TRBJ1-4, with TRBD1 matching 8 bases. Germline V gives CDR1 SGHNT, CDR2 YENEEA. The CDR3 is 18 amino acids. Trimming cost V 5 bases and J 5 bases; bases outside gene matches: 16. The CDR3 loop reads CASSIDRGDIFGNEKLFF. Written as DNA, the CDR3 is TGTGCCAGCAGCATCGACAGGGGAGATATATTCGGAAATGAAAAACTGTTTTTT.